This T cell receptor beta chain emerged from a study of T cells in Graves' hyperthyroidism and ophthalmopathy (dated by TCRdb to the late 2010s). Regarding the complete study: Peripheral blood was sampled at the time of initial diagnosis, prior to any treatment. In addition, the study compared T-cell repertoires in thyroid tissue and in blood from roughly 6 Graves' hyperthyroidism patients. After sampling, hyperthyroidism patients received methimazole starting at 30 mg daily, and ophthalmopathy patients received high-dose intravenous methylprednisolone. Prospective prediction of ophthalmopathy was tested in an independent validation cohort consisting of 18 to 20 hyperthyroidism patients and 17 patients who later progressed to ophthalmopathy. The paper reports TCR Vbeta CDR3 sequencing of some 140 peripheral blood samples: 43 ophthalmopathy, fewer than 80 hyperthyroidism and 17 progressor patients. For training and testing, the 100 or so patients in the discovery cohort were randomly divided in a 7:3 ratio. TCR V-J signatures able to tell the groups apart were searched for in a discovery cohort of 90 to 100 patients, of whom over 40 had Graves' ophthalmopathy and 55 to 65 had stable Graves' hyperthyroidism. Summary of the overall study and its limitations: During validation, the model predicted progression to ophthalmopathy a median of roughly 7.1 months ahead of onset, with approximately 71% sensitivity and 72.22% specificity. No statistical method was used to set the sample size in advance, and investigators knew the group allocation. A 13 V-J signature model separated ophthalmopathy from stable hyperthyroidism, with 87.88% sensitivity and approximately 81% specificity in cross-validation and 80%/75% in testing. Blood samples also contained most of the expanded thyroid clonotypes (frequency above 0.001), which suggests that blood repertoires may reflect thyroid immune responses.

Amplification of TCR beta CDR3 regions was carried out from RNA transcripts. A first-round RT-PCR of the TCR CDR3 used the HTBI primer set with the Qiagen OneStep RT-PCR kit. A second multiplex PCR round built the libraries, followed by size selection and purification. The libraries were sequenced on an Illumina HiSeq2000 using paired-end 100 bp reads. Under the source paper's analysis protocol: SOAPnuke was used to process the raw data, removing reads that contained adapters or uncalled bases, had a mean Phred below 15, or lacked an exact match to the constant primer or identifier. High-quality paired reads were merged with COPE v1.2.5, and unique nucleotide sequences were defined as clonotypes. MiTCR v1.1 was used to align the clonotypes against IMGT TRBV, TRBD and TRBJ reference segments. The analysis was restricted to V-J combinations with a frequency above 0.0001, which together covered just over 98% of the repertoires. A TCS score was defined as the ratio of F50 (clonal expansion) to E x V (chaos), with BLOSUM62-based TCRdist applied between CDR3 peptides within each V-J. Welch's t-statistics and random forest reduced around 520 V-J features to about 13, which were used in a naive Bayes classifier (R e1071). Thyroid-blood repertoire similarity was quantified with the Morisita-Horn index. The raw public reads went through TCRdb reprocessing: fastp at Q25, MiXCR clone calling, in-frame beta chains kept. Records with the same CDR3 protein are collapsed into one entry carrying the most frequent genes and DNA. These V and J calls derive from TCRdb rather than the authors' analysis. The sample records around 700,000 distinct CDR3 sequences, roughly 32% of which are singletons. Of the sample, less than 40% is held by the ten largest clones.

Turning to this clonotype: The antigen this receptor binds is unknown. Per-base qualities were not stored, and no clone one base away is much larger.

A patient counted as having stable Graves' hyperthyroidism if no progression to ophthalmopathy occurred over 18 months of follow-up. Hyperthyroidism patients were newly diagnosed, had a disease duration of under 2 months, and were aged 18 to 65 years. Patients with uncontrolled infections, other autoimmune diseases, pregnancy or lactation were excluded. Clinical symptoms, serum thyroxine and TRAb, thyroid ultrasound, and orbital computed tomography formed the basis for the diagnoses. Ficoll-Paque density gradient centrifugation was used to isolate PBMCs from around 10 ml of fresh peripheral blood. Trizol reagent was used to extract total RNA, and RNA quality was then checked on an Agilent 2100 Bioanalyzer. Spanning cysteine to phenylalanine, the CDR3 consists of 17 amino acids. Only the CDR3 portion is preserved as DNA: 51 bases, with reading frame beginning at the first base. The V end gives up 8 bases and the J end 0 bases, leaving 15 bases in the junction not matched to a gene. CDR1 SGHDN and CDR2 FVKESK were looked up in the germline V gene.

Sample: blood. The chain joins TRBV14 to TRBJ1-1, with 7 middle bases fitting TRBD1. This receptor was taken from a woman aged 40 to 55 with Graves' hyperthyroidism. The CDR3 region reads CASSPDMTGRMNTEAFF. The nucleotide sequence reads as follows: TGTGCCAGCTCGCCCGACATGACAGGGAGGATGAACACTGAAGCTTTCTTT.